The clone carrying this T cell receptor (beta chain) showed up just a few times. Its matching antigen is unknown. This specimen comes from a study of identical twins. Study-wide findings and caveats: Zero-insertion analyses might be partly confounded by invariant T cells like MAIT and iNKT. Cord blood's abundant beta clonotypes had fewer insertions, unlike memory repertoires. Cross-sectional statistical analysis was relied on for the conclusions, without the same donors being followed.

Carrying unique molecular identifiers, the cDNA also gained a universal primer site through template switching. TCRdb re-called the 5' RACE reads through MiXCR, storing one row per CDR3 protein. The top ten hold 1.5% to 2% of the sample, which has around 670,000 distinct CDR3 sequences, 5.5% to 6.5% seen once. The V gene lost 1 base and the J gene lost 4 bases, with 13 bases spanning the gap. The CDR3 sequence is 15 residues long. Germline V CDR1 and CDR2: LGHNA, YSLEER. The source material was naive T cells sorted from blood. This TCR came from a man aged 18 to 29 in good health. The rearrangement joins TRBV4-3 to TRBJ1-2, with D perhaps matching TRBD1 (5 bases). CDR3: CASSQVSGTGYGYTF. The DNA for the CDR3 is TGCGCCAGCAGCCAAGTATCAGGGACGGGCTATGGCTACACCTTC.